A single sample gave rise to the 30 T cell receptor beta chains below, sequenced in a study of blood T cell repertoires in COVID-19. Repertoires were generated with immunoSEQ multiplex PCR, while TCRdb's copy carries only in-frame clones and drops some. The sample records 350,000 to 400,000 clones, nearly 90% being singletons. Specimen: PBMCs or T cells enriched from blood (not recorded which). Receptors were obtained from a woman aged 25 to 39 who had recovered from COVID-19.

The chain links TRBV24-1 to TRBJ2-2, with D tentatively TRBD1 (6 bases). Per the germline V gene, CDR1 is KGHDR and CDR2 is SFDVKD. The CDR3 totals 19 residues. V was shortened by 0 bases and J by 0 bases, with 16 bases between the two germline ends. The CDR3 region is CATSDLPVWGLPNTGELFF. The CDR3 DNA follows: TGTGCCACCAGTGATTTGCCTGTGTGGGGGCTACCGAACACCGGGGAGCTGTTTTTT.

This chain links TRBV28 with TRBJ2-2; the match to TRBD2 covers 14 bases. The CDR3 spans 16 residues. Germline assignment: CDR1 MDHEN and CDR2 SYDVKM. With V trimmed by 9 bases and J by 12 bases, 15 bases remained unmatched. The CDR3 loop is CASDTWTSGRPRKLFF. The CDR3 coding sequence is TGTGCCAGTGACACTTGGACTAGCGGGAGGCCCAGAAAGCTGTTTTTT.

This clone was observed once. V gene TRBV5-1 combines with J gene TRBJ1-6; 8 positions agree with TRBD1. The ends lost 4 bases at V and 11 bases at J; junction bases unmatched: 8. The CDR3 has 14 amino acids. Germline CDR1 reads SGHRS; CDR2 reads YFSETQ. CDR3 in amino acids: CASSPGQGEAPLHF. The CDR3 DNA follows: TGCGCCAGCAGCCCCGGACAGGGCGAGGCACCCCTCCACTTT.

The V call is TRBV10-1, the J call TRBJ2-1; D is possibly TRBD2 (5 bases). Per the germline V gene, CDR1 is WNHNN and CDR2 is SYGVQD (reference sequence). V dropped 3 bases and J dropped 6 bases, with 15 bases sitting between them. This CDR3 has 15 amino acids. The CDR3 region has the DNA TGCGCCAGCAGTGATATTAGGGAGTCATCCAATGAGCAGTTCTTC. Its protein product is CASSDIRESSNEQFF.

The V and J genes are TRBV7-9 and TRBJ2-7, with 10 bases identical to TRBD2. V was clipped by 3 bases and J by 0 bases; unmatched bases: 2. The CDR3 sequence is 15 residues long. Germline loops: CDR1 SEHNR, CDR2 FQNEAQ (reference sequence). CDR3: CASSLGLAFSYEQYF. The CDR3 DNA is TGTGCCAGCAGCTTGGGACTAGCGTTCTCCTACGAGCAGTACTTC. Filled out from reference TRBV7-9 and TRBJ2-7, the complete variable domain reads DTGVSQNPRHKITKRGQNVTFRCDPISEHNRLYWYRQTLGQGPEFLTYFQNEAQLEKSRLLSDRFSAERPKGSFSTLEIQRTEQGDSAMYLCASSLGLAFSYEQYFGPGTRLTVT.

This clone was counted a few times. The chain uses TRBV11-2 and TRBJ1-1, with a possible D match to TRBD1 (5 bases). The germline gives CDR1 SGHAT, CDR2 FQNNGV. Deletions cut 1 base from V and 1 base from J, with 13 bases between. The CDR3 contains 16 residues. CDR3 region: CASSLAPRGTNTEAFF. DNA of the CDR3: TGTGCCAGCAGCTTAGCCCCTAGGGGAACGAACACTGAAGCTTTCTTT.

The CDR3, as DNA: TGCAGCGGTGGACAGTTAGGGGCGGAGCTGTTTTTT. Protein sequence: CSGGQLGAELFF. The chain recombines TRBV29-1 with TRBJ2-2; D might be TRBD1 (6 bases). The CDR3 consists of 12 residues. Trimming cost V 7 bases and J 10 bases, with 16 bases left between them. Per germline, CDR1 SQVTM and CDR2 ANQGSEA.

The chain has TRBV16 and TRBJ1-1, with D unresolved. The CDR3 has 14 residues. The ends were cut back, 0 bases at V and 4 bases at J, with 9 bases in the middle. Germline assignment: CDR1 KGHSY and CDR2 FQNENV. The CDR3 region is CASSQSRVVTEAFF. The CDR3 DNA reads as TGTGCCAGCAGCCAATCCCGGGTAGTCACTGAAGCTTTCTTT.

The chain carries TRBV7-2 and TRBJ1-5, with 7 positions matching TRBD1. Trimming removed 0 bases from V and 7 bases from J; junction bases left unmatched: 9. The germline gives CDR1 SGHTA, CDR2 FQGNSA. The CDR3 sequence is 16 residues long. The CDR3 loop is CASSLAEGAGGQPQHF. CDR3 nucleotide sequence: TGTGCCAGCAGCTTAGCGGAGGGGGCGGGGGGACAGCCCCAGCATTTT.

The V and J genes are TRBV7-9 and TRBJ2-1; D ambiguous. Trimming stripped 3 bases from V and 4 bases from J, with 10 bases between. The germline CDR1 and CDR2 sequences are SEHNR and FQNEAQ (reference sequence). The CDR3 sequence is 14 residues long. The DNA for the CDR3 is TGTGCCAGCAGCTTCAGCCAGGCATACAATGAGCAGTTCTTC. It encodes CASSFSQAYNEQFF. The whole variable domain, remainder taken from reference TRBV7-9 and TRBJ2-1, is DTGVSQNPRHKITKRGQNVTFRCDPISEHNRLYWYRQTLGQGPEFLTYFQNEAQLEKSRLLSDRFSAERPKGSFSTLEIQRTEQGDSAMYLCASSFSQAYNEQFFGPGTRLTVL.

The chain is built from TRBV12-3 or TRBV12-4 and TRBJ1-5, with D perhaps TRBD1 (6 bases). Trimming removed 4 bases from V and 6 bases from J, with 7 bases in between. The length of the CDR3 is 12 residues. The CDR3 DNA reads TGTGCCAGCAGTTGGACAGCTCAGCCCCAGCATTTT. This codes for CASSWTAQPQHF.

This sequence joins TRBV18 and TRBJ1-1; TRBD1 matches 7 bases. The CDR3 loop spans 16 amino acids. V dropped 2 bases and J dropped 3; count of bases not matched to a gene: 9. CDR1 KGHSH and CDR2 LQKENI come from the germline V gene. The DNA of the CDR3 is TGTGCCAGCTCACCAATTAGGGGGCAAGGTGACACTGAAGCTTTCTTT. This gives the protein CASSPIRGQGDTEAFF.

The chain recombines TRBV27 with TRBJ1-1, with a possible D match to TRBD1 (6 bases). V was pared by 8 bases and J by 1 base, with 11 bases between. This CDR3 comprises 13 residues. The V gene's germline CDR1 is MNHEY and CDR2 SMNVEV (reference sequence). The CDR3 loop is CASRGGRNTEAFF. The CDR3 region has the DNA TGTGCCAGCCGCGGGGGCAGGAACACTGAAGCTTTCTTT.

The rearrangement joins TRBV7-9 to TRBJ2-4, with D unresolved. V lost 2 bases to trimming and J lost 8 bases, with 10 bases between them. The germline gives CDR1 SEHNR, CDR2 FQNEAQ (reference sequence). The length of the CDR3 is 13 residues. CDR3 bases: TGTGCCAGCAGCTTACCAGGTTCGGACATTCAGTACTTC. This gives the protein CASSLPGSDIQYF.

The J gene is TRBJ1-6, the V gene TRBV4-1; D might be TRBD1 (5 bases). The V gene lost 4 bases and the J gene lost 0 bases, with 16 bases spanning the gap. This CDR3 comprises 18 residues. Germline V gene sequence: CDR1 MGHRA, CDR2 YSYEKL. CDR3 nucleotides: TGCGCCAGCAGCCGTATAACAGGAGAGAGCTCCTATAATTCACCCCTCCACTTT. Translation: CASSRITGESSYNSPLHF.

The V call is TRBV28, the J call TRBJ1-6; the D is unclear. Trimming cost V 5 bases and J 6 bases, with 5 bases left between them. The CDR3 length is 12 residues. CDR1 MDHEN and CDR2 SYDVKM come from the germline V gene. DNA for the CDR3: TGTGCCAGCAGTAAACTTAATTCACCCCTCCACTTT. Encoded protein: CASSKLNSPLHF.

V is TRBV18 and J is TRBJ1-6; maybe TRBD1 (6 bases). Germline V gene sequence: CDR1 KGHSH, CDR2 LQKENI. Deletions cut 0 bases from V and 11 bases from J, with 14 bases between. The CDR3 totals 15 residues. This chain's CDR3 is CASSPPNRDRAPLHF. In DNA form, the CDR3 reads TGTGCCAGCTCACCACCGAACAGGGACCGGGCACCCCTCCACTTT.

V and J are TRBV29-1 and TRBJ2-3; 11 bases fit TRBD2. The ends lost 8 bases at V and 3 bases at J; junction bases unmatched: 7. CDR3 length equals 14 residues. Germline V gene data show CDR1 as SQVTM and CDR2 as ANQGSEA. CDR3 nucleotides: TGCAGCTCTGATAGCGGGGGGGGTACAGATACGCAGTATTTT. It codes for CSSDSGGGTDTQYF.

This clone was seen ten or more times. The chain combines TRBV25-1 with TRBJ2-1, with D maybe TRBD2 (7 bases). CDR3 size: 15 residues. Germline V gene lookup returns CDR1 MGHDK and CDR2 SYGVNS. V gave up 1 base and J gave up 5 bases, with 12 bases separating them. CDR3 nucleotide sequence: TGTGCCAGCAGTGAATTCCGGGGGGCCGACAATGAGCAGTTCTTC. Its translation is CASSEFRGADNEQFF. Based on the CDR3 plus reference TRBV25-1 and TRBJ2-1, the full variable domain is EADIYQTPRYLVIGTGKKITLECSQTMGHDKMYWYQQDPGMELHLIHYSYGVNSTEKGDLSSESTVSRIRTEHFPLTLESARPSHTSQYLCASSEFRGADNEQFFGPGTRLTVL.

The chain carries TRBV3-1 (or the pseudogene TRBV3-2) and TRBJ1-6, with 9 bases fitting TRBD1. The ends lost 4 bases at V and 7 bases at J; junction bases unmatched: 2. CDR3 length: 14 residues. CDR1 is LGHDT and CDR2 is YNNKEL in the germline V gene (reference sequence). The CDR3 loop is CASSLGQGNSPLHF. DNA of the CDR3: TGTGCCAGCAGCCTGGGACAGGGAAATTCACCCCTCCACTTT.

V gene TRBV7-3 combines with J gene TRBJ2-1, with D perhaps matching TRBD2 (5 bases). This CDR3 is 14 amino acids long. V lost 5 bases and J 5 bases, leaving 13 bases between the germline ends. The germline CDR1 and CDR2 sequences are SGHTA and FQGTGA. For the CDR3, the DNA is TGTGCCAGCAGCAGCCGGGGTCTTCACAATGAGCAGTTCTTC. Its translation: CASSSRGLHNEQFF.

The chain links TRBV24-1 to TRBJ2-1; D remains unclear. V dropped 6 bases and J dropped 12 bases, with 11 bases sitting between them. Germline CDR1 and CDR2: KGHDR and SFDVKD. The CDR3 is 11 residues long. The CDR3: CATSRPPGQFF. Written as DNA, the CDR3 is TGTGCCACCAGTAGACCCCCGGGGCAGTTCTTC.

V and J are TRBV29-1 and TRBJ1-1; D uncertain. Trimming removed 3 bases from V and 0 bases from J, with 8 bases in between. Looked up from germline, CDR1 is SQVTM and CDR2 is ANQGSEA. The CDR3 is 13 residues long. CDR3 sequence (DNA): TGCAGCGTTGATCCAGGATTGAACACTGAAGCTTTCTTT. It codes for CSVDPGLNTEAFF.

The chain employs TRBV9 and TRBJ1-2; 8 bases map to TRBD1. V was pared by 1 base and J by 6 bases, with 11 bases of the junction left unmatched. Looked up from germline, CDR1 is SGDLS and CDR2 is YYNGEE. The CDR3 totals 16 residues. The CDR3 nucleotides are TGTGCCAGCAGCGTAAGGGGACAGGCCGACCGGGATGGCTACACCTTC. It specifies CASSVRGQADRDGYTF.

CDR3 protein: CASSSPAGYEQYF. CDR3 in DNA: TGTGCCAGCAGTTCCCCCGCGGGGTATGAGCAGTACTTC. The V and J genes are TRBV28 and TRBJ2-7; a possible D gene is TRBD2 (6 bases). This CDR3 has 13 amino acids. Germline assignment: CDR1 MDHEN and CDR2 SYDVKM. V dropped 4 bases and J dropped 7 bases, with 14 bases sitting between them.

The V call is TRBV28, the J call TRBJ2-2; no definite D call. Trimming took off 6 bases at V and 6 bases at J, with 11 bases between the two ends. This CDR3 contains 13 residues. Germline assignment: CDR1 MDHEN and CDR2 SYDVKM. The CDR3 DNA is TGTGCCAGCAGACCCACTAACGCCGGGGAGCTGTTTTTT. Translation: CASRPTNAGELFF.

The rearrangement joins TRBV6-5 to TRBJ1-2; 7 bases map to TRBD1. The CDR3 is made up of 13 amino acids. Trimming at V came to 8 bases and at J to 5 bases, leaving 8 bases not matched to a gene. From germline, CDR1 is MNHEY and CDR2 SVGAGI. The DNA for the CDR3 is TGTGCCAGCCGAGGGACAGTGCCTTATGGCTACACCTTC. Amino acid sequence: CASRGTVPYGYTF.

The chain combines TRBV6-5 with TRBJ2-3; 10 bases map to TRBD2. The germline V gene encodes CDR1 MNHEY and CDR2 SVGAGI. V lost 6 bases to trimming and J lost 10 bases; unmatched junction nucleotides: 13. This CDR3 is built from 15 residues. The CDR3 loop is CASSLIAGGLEPQYF. CDR3 DNA: TGTGCCAGCAGCCTAATAGCGGGAGGCCTCGAACCGCAGTATTTT.

The rearrangement links TRBV19 to TRBJ2-1, with 8 bases fitting TRBD2. Per the germline V gene, CDR1 is LNHDA and CDR2 is SQIVND (reference sequence). The CDR3 is 17 amino acids. The ends lost 2 bases at V and 2 bases at J; junction bases unmatched: 8. CDR3 nucleotide sequence: TGTGCCAGTAGTATAAACCCGGGACTAGGCACCTACAATGAGCAGTTCTTC. Its translation is CASSINPGLGTYNEQFF.

This clone was detected only once. The chain joins TRBV5-1 to TRBJ1-1, with D perhaps TRBD1 (6 bases). V gave up 5 bases and J gave up 3 bases, with 11 bases separating them. In germline, CDR1 is SGHRS, CDR2 YFSETQ. This CDR3 has 13 residues. As DNA, the CDR3 is TGCGCCAGCAGGGGGGCCCTGGACACTGAAGCTTTCTTT. Translating it yields CASRGALDTEAFF.